Described below is a single TCR beta chain sequence and its context. Its antigen is undetermined. This sample was taken from a study of CXCR3-negative and CXCR3-positive naive CD8 T cells. Study in general: Sequencing yielded some 150 million TRB reads, roughly 1.5 +/- 0.3 million per library.

The germline V gene has CDR1 SGHRS and CDR2 YFSETQ. This CDR3 region has 15 residues. By phenotype, naive CD8+ T cells were CD45RO-CCR7+CD27+CD95-. Study-level findings and limits: Researchers report that CXCR3-positive naive cells carry more hydrophobic TRB CDR3s than CXCR3-negative naive cells. Diversity was high in both naive subsets and much lower in memory cells. Memory cells differed in TRBV-TRBJ usage, but naive CXCR3-negative and CXCR3-positive cells had similar usage.

The authors made the TRB cDNA libraries by 5' RACE using UMI labels. TCRdb re-analyzed the 5' RACE reads; it lists each CDR3 protein once, without DNA. This sample carries over 100,000 distinct CDR3 sequences, with less than 0.4% going to the ten biggest clones. Sequencing was done on a sample of naive CXCR3+ CD8+ T cells from blood. Specified subset: CD45RO-CCR7+CD27+CD95- naive CD8+ T cells expressing CXCR3 (TNR3+). The rearrangement links TRBV5-1 to TRBJ1-2; the D gene TCRdb calls, TRBD1, cannot be checked with no DNA. This TCR was recovered from a human donor in good health. Some clones in this sample may be carry-over from other donors' samples. The CDR3 loop reads CASSLDQGSNYGYTF.